The clone carrying this T cell receptor (beta chain) was seen ten or more times. Its specificity is not known. Germline V gene data show CDR1 as SGHRS and CDR2 as YFSETQ. The CDR3 is 12 residues long. V gave up 4 bases and J gave up 3 bases, with 7 bases separating them. For the unsorted libraries, 2 million PBMCs stored at -80 C served as input. The entry originates in a study of neurological immune-mediated disorders. Study-level results: None of the CDR3 amino acid sequences of expanded clones recurred across subjects, suggesting private repertoires in all groups.

Each TCR transcript was tagged with a 10-nucleotide random UMI during 5'RACE. MiXCR, applied by TCRdb to the 5' RACE reads, yields one record per CDR3 protein. This repertoire shows about 59,000 distinct CDR3 sequences, roughly an eighth found once; its top ten account for about 11%. Sequencing input: PBMCs. This rearrangement joins TRBV5-1 to TRBJ2-5; D unresolved. The sequence came from a woman in her sixties with HTLV-1-associated myelopathy (HAM/TSP). The CDR3 bases are TGCGCCAGCAGCATACCAAAAGAGACCCAGTACTTC. Translating it yields CASSIPKETQYF. The full variable domain, with the rest looked up from reference TRBV5-1 and TRBJ2-5, is KAGVTQTPRYLIKTRGQQVTLSCSPISGHRSVSWYQQTPGQGLQFLFEYFSETQRNKGNFPGRFSGRQFSNSRSEMNVSTLELGDSALYLCASSIPKETQYFGPGTRLLVL.